At least ten counts were recorded for the clone carrying this T cell receptor (beta chain). Its antigen remains unidentified. These data are taken from a study of T cells in Graves' hyperthyroidism and ophthalmopathy. Amplified TCR beta CDR3 regions derived from RNA transcripts. HTBI primers were employed in a first-round RT-PCR of the TCR CDR3. TCRdb used MiXCR to reprocess the multiplex PCR reads, holding one entry per CDR3 protein. The sample has about 420,000 distinct CDR3 sequences, roughly an eighth seen once. Study-wide findings and caveats: Blood also held most thyroid clonotypes expanded beyond 0.001.

The germline V gene has CDR1 SGHRS and CDR2 YFSETQ. The CDR3 extends over 19 amino acids. After removal of 6 bases from V and 3 bases from J, the junction contained 17 bases not matched to a gene. The rearrangement links TRBV5-1 to TRBJ2-3; TRBD2 matches at 12 bases. The sample consisted of blood. The clonotype was recovered from a woman aged 18-30 years with Graves' hyperthyroidism. The CDR3 region is CASILLLAGGVDGTDTQYF. DNA for the CDR3: TGCGCCAGCATATTATTACTAGCGGGAGGAGTCGACGGAACAGATACGCAGTATTTT.